Listed here is a single TCR beta chain. Antigen specificity is unknown. The sample originates from a study of shared clonotypes between healthy human individuals. Study-level findings and limits: Rarefaction gave evidence that sorted-subset sequencing remained incomplete despite large depth.

Original processing notes: ImmunoSEQ yielded junction-only sequences lacking quality scores, so filtering differed. Data came from immunoSEQ multiplex PCR; TCRdb stores just in-frame clones and leaves some out. Clonal size and the V and J genes are those of that table, whereas D and trimming came from the DNA. Among hundreds of thousands of clones listed, roughly 97% were seen once. Donors were healthy HIV-negative adults without recently reported acute infections or vaccinations. Every donor was a Caucasian adult from Nashville, Tennessee. Trimming removed 2 bases at V and 9 bases at J, with 17 bases between. CDR3 size: 15 residues. CDR1 is MDHEN and CDR2 is SYDVKM in the germline V gene.

This receptor was obtained from a woman aged 30 to 39 in good health. Sequencing was performed on naive CD4+ T cells sorted from blood. The sample's subset: CD45RA+ positively selected. The chain carries TRBV28 and TRBJ2-1; D remains ambiguous. Here the CDR3 reads CASSLPTDWQFEQFF. CDR3 DNA: TGTGCCAGCAGTTTACCCACCGACTGGCAATTTGAGCAGTTCTTC.